This T cell receptor (beta chain) is drawn from a study of tumor-infiltrating lymphocytes in primary liver carcinoma. Overall study results and limits: Bulk unsorted samples prevented comparison of CD4+ and CD8+ repertoires.

As to this clonotype: Antigen specificity is unknown.

Trimming pared 3 bases from V and 0 bases from J, leaving 10 bases between. The CDR3 has 15 residues. Germline DNA was extracted alongside blood RNA, which was obtained from unsorted whole blood. No treatment had been given to the patients, who were chronically infected with HBV. Constant-region priming of approximately 0.55 ug total RNA yielded TCR beta cDNA. Investigators got TCR beta libraries out of three nested multiplex PCR rounds, done with slightly modified ARM-PCR. TRBV1-TRBV30 forward primers paired with a C-beta reverse primer were used in the first two PCR rounds, which ran roughly 11 cycles each. Each CDR3 protein is one row after TCRdb ran MiXCR on the multiplex PCR reads. The repertoire holds fewer than 400,000 distinct CDR3 sequences, with about 62% as singletons.

What was sequenced was peripheral blood. This receptor was identified in a man aged 35-49 years with primary liver carcinoma and hepatitis B virus infection. V gene TRBV12-3 or TRBV12-4 combines with J gene TRBJ2-3; tentative D call: TRBD2 (6 bases). The DNA of the CDR3 is TGTGCCAGCAGTTTTGGCGGGGCTAGCACAGATACGCAGTATTTT. Residues: CASSFGGASTDTQYF.